A single sample is the source of the 28 T cell receptor beta chains below, sequenced in a study of cytomegalovirus exposure and HLA in healthy donors. The primer mix had 60 Vbeta and 13 Jbeta primers. Some clones are missing from TCRdb's copy, which holds only in-frame ones; the method was immunoSEQ multiplex PCR. The sample lists approximately 100,000 clones; around 64% were seen once. Sequences were obtained from PBMCs. The receptor set was obtained from a man aged 55 to 70 in good health and CMV-seronegative.

The chain uses TRBV19 and TRBJ1-1; TRBD1 aligns across 11 bases. The CDR3 length is 15 residues. The V and J ends lost 10 bases and 6 bases, in that order; junction bases with no gene match: 13. Germline V CDR1 and CDR2: LNHDA, SQIVND (reference sequence). The CDR3 loop is CATRAGTGGISEAFF. Here the CDR3 DNA reads TGTGCCACCCGGGCGGGGACAGGGGGAATTTCTGAAGCTTTCTTT.

The table lists this clone with a few counts. V usage is TRBV10-1 and J usage is TRBJ2-3; the D gene is possibly TRBD1 (7 bases). Looked up from germline, CDR1 is WNHNN and CDR2 is SYGVQD (reference sequence). V lost 4 bases and J 1 base, leaving 18 bases between the germline ends. The CDR3 totals 17 residues. The CDR3 DNA reads as TGCGCCAGCAGTGGTCCCCTTACAGGGGAGGGCACAGATACGCAGTATTTT. Amino acids: CASSGPLTGEGTDTQYF.

This rearrangement joins TRBV5-1 to TRBJ2-4, with 8 bases aligning to TRBD1. J was trimmed by 5 bases and V by 3 bases; bases with no gene match: 4. The CDR3 runs to 14 residues. CDR1 and CDR2 (germline): SGHRS, YFSETQ. CDR3 sequence: CASSSLDRENIQYF. In nucleotides, the CDR3 is TGCGCCAGCAGCTCCCTGGACAGGGAAAACATTCAGTACTTC. The full variable domain, completed using reference TRBV5-1 and TRBJ2-4, is KAGVTQTPRYLIKTRGQQVTLSCSPISGHRSVSWYQQTPGQGLQFLFEYFSETQRNKGNFPGRFSGRQFSNSRSEMNVSTLELGDSALYLCASSSLDRENIQYFGAGTRLSVL.

The rearrangement uses TRBV9 and TRBJ2-5, with TRBD1 matching over 9 bases. The CDR3 length is 16 residues. V was pared by 4 bases and J by 0 bases, with 7 bases of the junction left unmatched. Per germline, CDR1 SGDLS and CDR2 YYNGEE. The CDR3 here is CASSRTGVTYQETQYF. Written as DNA, the CDR3 is TGTGCCAGCAGCCGGACAGGGGTAACGTACCAAGAGACCCAGTACTTC.

The rearrangement links TRBV5-3 to TRBJ1-6; no clear D gene. TRBV5-3 is designated an ORF whose function remains uncertain. Trimming took off 4 bases at V and 3 bases at J, with 11 bases between the two ends. The CDR3 consists of 15 residues. Here the CDR3 DNA reads TGTGCCAGAAGCCCCTTACCGCGCTATAATTCACCCCTCCACTTT. Its protein is CARSPLPRYNSPLHF.

A few counts support this clone. The rearrangement uses TRBV10-1 and TRBJ2-7; possible D gene TRBD2, 5 bases. In germline, CDR1 is WNHNN, CDR2 SYGVQD (reference sequence). The CDR3 contains 15 residues. Trimming took 1 base from V and 2 from J, leaving 12 bases between them. The CDR3 region is CASSEFVAGAYEQYF. The CDR3 bases are TGCGCCAGCAGTGAGTTCGTCGCCGGGGCCTACGAGCAGTACTTC.

The chain combines TRBV19 with TRBJ2-7, with a tentative D call TRBD2 (5 bases). This CDR3 comprises 11 residues. Germline loops: CDR1 LNHDA, CDR2 SQIVND (reference sequence). V gave up 9 bases and J gave up 9 bases, with 15 bases separating them. As DNA, the CDR3 is TGTGCCAGCGCGGGTGGTCTTGGGCAGTACTTC. Protein: CASAGGLGQYF.

The V call is TRBV9, the J call TRBJ2-1; TRBD2 matches 8 bases. The CDR3 spans 16 residues. The ends lost 0 bases at V and 8 bases at J; junction bases unmatched: 10. Germline assignment: CDR1 SGDLS and CDR2 YYNGEE. The CDR3 protein is CASSVGDGRAGDEQFF. The CDR3 nucleotides are TGTGCCAGCAGCGTAGGTGACGGGAGGGCCGGAGATGAGCAGTTCTTC.

In its sample, this clone was seen a few times. The chain couples TRBV6-6 to TRBJ1-1, with D tentatively TRBD1 (5 bases). With 6 bases removed from V and 10 bases from J, the gap between germline ends came to 15 bases. Looked up from germline, CDR1 is MNHNY and CDR2 is SVGAGI (reference sequence). This CDR3 is built from 12 residues. CDR3 nucleotides: TGTGCCAGCAGCACCCCAGGGTCTGGAGCTTTCTTT. Its translation: CASSTPGSGAFF.

For the CDR3, the DNA is TGCGCCAGCAGCTCGGCTGGGACTGGGAATGTGCCCCAGCATTTT. Protein sequence: CASSSAGTGNVPQHF. The rearrangement uses TRBV5-1 and TRBJ1-5, with a weak D call TRBD1 (5 bases). Per germline, CDR1 SGHRS and CDR2 YFSETQ. The CDR3 has 15 residues. Trimming took 3 bases from V and 9 from J, leaving 19 bases between them.

This chain connects TRBV6-1 to TRBJ1-3; D gene unclear. From germline, CDR1 is MNHNS and CDR2 SASEGT. The CDR3 consists of 15 residues. The V and J ends lost 2 bases and 0 bases respectively, with 8 bases between them. In DNA, the CDR3 is TGTGCCAGCAGTGAACTCGGTAGCTCTGGAAACACCATATATTTT. It codes for CASSELGSSGNTIYF.

The rearrangement links TRBV10-1 to TRBJ2-3, with a tentative D call TRBD2 (6 bases). Trimming took off 6 bases at V and 0 bases at J, with 16 bases between the two ends. The CDR3 length is 16 residues. The germline CDR1 and CDR2 sequences are WNHNN and SYGVQD (reference sequence). CDR3 DNA sequence: TGCGCCAGCAGCGGAGGGGCAGGTAGCAGCACAGATACGCAGTATTTT. Translating it yields CASSGGAGSSTDTQYF.

The CDR3 spells CASSAGQQTYGYTF. In nucleotides, the CDR3 is TGTGCCAGCAGCGCGGGACAGCAAACCTATGGCTACACCTTC. The chain links TRBV9 to TRBJ1-2, with TRBD1 identical over 7 bases. This CDR3 has 14 residues. CDR1 SGDLS and CDR2 YYNGEE come from the germline V gene. V was pared by 3 bases and J by 4 bases, with 6 bases of the junction left unmatched.

This clone came up a few times. This sequence joins TRBV16 and TRBJ1-1; D is ambiguous. The V end was cut by 4 bases, the J end by 3 bases, with 9 bases between. The germline gives CDR1 KGHSY, CDR2 FQNENV. This CDR3 has 13 amino acids. This CDR3 reads CASSPPGDTEAFF. Written as DNA, the CDR3 is TGTGCCAGCAGCCCCCCCGGAGACACTGAAGCTTTCTTT.

This clone was seen a few times. This chain links TRBV6-5 with TRBJ1-4; TRBD1 might be the D (5 bases). Germline V gene sequence: CDR1 MNHEY, CDR2 SVGAGI. This CDR3 spans 14 amino acids. V was cut by 5 bases and J by 7 bases, with 14 bases left in between. This chain's CDR3 is CASSTTGASEKLFF. For the CDR3, the DNA is TGTGCCAGCAGTACAACAGGTGCCTCTGAAAAACTGTTTTTT.

This clone occurred many times. The V gene is TRBV10-2, the J gene TRBJ1-1; tentatively, D is TRBD1 (5 bases). Between the trimmed V and J ends, which lost 8 bases and 1 base, there was a span of 8 bases. Per germline, CDR1 WSHSY and CDR2 SAAADI. The CDR3 spans 12 residues. The CDR3 DNA reads TGCGCCAGCGGCAGGGCGAACACTGAAGCTTTCTTT. Protein product: CASGRANTEAFF.

The chain links TRBV19 to TRBJ1-1; D call uncertain. Germline assignment: CDR1 LNHDA and CDR2 SQIVND (reference sequence). The CDR3 extends over 14 amino acids. Trimming stripped 5 bases from V and 5 bases from J, with 15 bases between. The CDR3, as DNA: TGTGCCAGTAGTCTCATCCGGGGATATACTGAAGCTTTCTTT. Amino acids: CASSLIRGYTEAFF.

This clone was found once. This sequence joins TRBV28 and TRBJ1-1, with D tentatively TRBD1 (6 bases). This CDR3 has 13 amino acids. The V gene lost 2 bases and the J gene lost 6 bases, with 10 bases spanning the gap. Germline V lookup: CDR1 MDHEN, CDR2 SYDVKM. The CDR3 sequence: CASSLIQGAEAFF. The CDR3 bases are TGTGCCAGCAGTTTAATACAGGGTGCTGAAGCTTTCTTT.

As to this clone: The junction departs from the called germline gene at one end, perhaps through a read error. The chain carries TRBV7-7 and TRBJ1-4; 9 bases are a match to TRBD1. This CDR3 comprises 14 residues. Germline V CDR1 and CDR2: SSHAT, FNYEAQ (reference sequence). CDR3 in DNA: TGTGCTAGCAGCTTCGCCGTGACAGGGGGAGGGCTGTTTTTT. Protein sequence: CASSFAVTGGGLFF.

The sample holds a few counts of this clone. CDR3 nucleotide sequence: TGTGCCACCAGCAGAGATTGGAGTTCCACTGAAGCTTTCTTT. Translating gives CATSRDWSSTEAFF. The rearrangement links TRBV15 to TRBJ1-1; D gene ambiguous. V lost 0 bases and J lost 4, with 9 bases in between. The germline CDR1 and CDR2 sequences are LNHNV and YYDKDF (reference sequence). The CDR3 contains 14 residues.

This clone has only a few counts. The rearrangement joins TRBV9 to TRBJ2-7; TRBD2 is a possible D gene (7 bases). The CDR3 runs to 16 residues. Germline V gene lookup returns CDR1 SGDLS and CDR2 YYNGEE. V lost 0 bases and J 3 bases, leaving 16 bases between the germline ends. The CDR3, as DNA: TGTGCCAGCAGCGTAGTGGGGGGGGCGGGAAGCTACGAGCAGTACTTC. It is translated as CASSVVGGAGSYEQYF.

The chain uses TRBV7-3 and TRBJ1-1, with a possible D match to TRBD1 (6 bases). CDR3 length: 16 residues. Trimming stripped 6 bases from V and 0 bases from J, with 17 bases between. Per germline, CDR1 SGHTA and CDR2 FQGTGA. The CDR3 is CASSRGQKDMNTEAFF. The CDR3, as DNA: TGTGCCAGCAGTCGTGGACAGAAAGATATGAACACTGAAGCTTTCTTT.

A few counts support this clone. This chain joins TRBV10-1 and TRBJ2-5, with D unresolved. CDR3 length: 15 amino acids. In germline, CDR1 is WNHNN, CDR2 SYGVQD (reference sequence). V shed 0 bases and J shed 3 bases, with 11 bases lying between them. CDR3 sequence reads: CASSESKNKEETQYF. CDR3 DNA sequence: TGCGCCAGCAGTGAGTCTAAAAACAAAGAAGAGACCCAGTACTTC.

The chain couples TRBV4-1 to TRBJ1-2, with D maybe TRBD1 (6 bases). V dropped 2 bases and J dropped 5 bases, with 15 bases sitting between them. CDR1 and CDR2 from the germline V gene are MGHRA and YSYEKL. The CDR3 extends over 15 amino acids. The chain's CDR3 is CASSQIRQDLYGYTF. The DNA for the CDR3 is TGCGCCAGCAGCCAAATCCGACAGGATCTTTATGGCTACACCTTC.

The chain has TRBV19 and TRBJ2-2; a possible D gene is TRBD2 (5 bases). The CDR3 is 13 amino acids. With 0 bases removed from V and 7 bases from J, the gap between germline ends came to 6 bases. The V gene's germline CDR1 is LNHDA and CDR2 SQIVND (reference sequence). DNA for the CDR3: TGTGCCAGTAGTATAGATGGAGGCGGGGAGCTGTTTTTT. Amino acid sequence: CASSIDGGGELFF.

This clone was seen a single time. The chain couples TRBV2 to TRBJ2-1, with 13 bases matching TRBD2. Trimming cost V 6 bases and J 4 bases; bases outside gene matches: 6. Germline CDR1 reads SNHLY; CDR2 reads FYNNEI. There are 16 residues in the CDR3. The CDR3 reads CASRLAGGYSYNEQFF. As DNA, the CDR3 is TGTGCCAGCAGACTAGCGGGAGGGTATTCGTACAATGAGCAGTTCTTC.

This clone is a singleton in its sample. The genes are TRBV7-2 and TRBJ2-1, with a possible D match to TRBD1 (5 bases). CDR3 size: 16 residues. Germline values: CDR1 SGHTA, CDR2 FQGNSA. V was pared by 5 bases and J by 0 bases, with 14 bases between. The CDR3 DNA reads as TGTGCCAGCAGCACAAGTGGGGCGGCCTCCTACAATGAGCAGTTCTTC. Amino acid sequence: CASSTSGAASYNEQFF.

This clone was recorded once. The genes are TRBV2 and TRBJ2-5; 7 bases are shared with TRBD2. The CDR3 length is 15 residues. With 0 bases clipped from V and 7 bases from J, the junction kept 8 bases outside the gene matches. Germline CDR1 SNHLY, CDR2 FYNNEI. CDR3 sequence (DNA): TGTGCCAGCAGTGAAGCCGGGACCTGGGAGGGGACCCAGTACTTC. It encodes CASSEAGTWEGTQYF.